The source of this TCR beta chain is a study of blood T cell repertoires in COVID-19. Using immunoSEQ multiplex PCR, the repertoire was profiled, and TCRdb retains in-frame clones only, with some absent. The repertoire holds 150,000 to 190,000 clones, with roughly 84% as singletons. This CDR3 is built from 15 residues. Trimming removed 0 bases from V and 8 bases from J, with 13 bases in between. Looked up from germline, CDR1 is SEHNR and CDR2 is FQNEAQ (reference sequence). Input material: peripheral blood. The chain links TRBV7-9 to TRBJ2-2, with D possibly being TRBD1 (5 bases). The source is a woman between 55 and 75 years old with COVID-19, enrolled during active disease. CDR3 sequence (DNA): TGTGCCAGCAGCTTAGCAGGGGTCACACCGGGGGAGCTGTTTTTT. It codes for CASSLAGVTPGELFF.